The 7 T cell receptor beta chains below all came from one sample that was sequenced in a study of blood T cell repertoires in COVID-19. TCRdb's copy holds only in-frame clones and misses some; the assay was immunoSEQ multiplex PCR. The sample has about 77,000 clones, 90% seen once. Sequencing input: peripheral blood. Receptors were obtained from an elderly woman with active or convalescent COVID-19.

This clone was recorded a few times. The rearrangement joins TRBV9 to TRBJ1-6; D not resolved. CDR3 length: 12 residues. In germline, CDR1 is SGDLS, CDR2 YYNGEE. With 1 base removed from V and 8 bases from J, the gap between germline ends came to 4 bases. The CDR3 protein is CASSVQDSPLHF. The CDR3 region has the DNA TGTGCCAGCAGCGTACAGGATTCACCCCTCCACTTT.

J is TRBJ2-5 and V is TRBV21-1; the table names TRBD2, a call not compared with the DNA. TRBV21-1 is tagged as a pseudogene. The CDR3 length is 21 residues. The CDR3 DNA is TGTGCCAGCAGTCAAACCAATAGCGGGGGGGGCACCCCACGGTACCAAGAGACCCAGTACTTC. Encoded protein: CASSQTNSGGGTPRYQETQYF.

The chain is built from TRBV28 and TRBJ1-4; D possibly corresponds to TRBD1 (6 bases). From germline, CDR1 is MDHEN and CDR2 SYDVKM. The V end lost 10 bases, the J end lost 10 bases, and 19 bases lay between the germline ends. The CDR3 totals 13 residues. The CDR3 DNA reads as TGTGCCACTCATATACAGGGTACGGGAAAACTGTTTTTT. Protein sequence: CATHIQGTGKLFF.

The chain carries TRBV7-2 and TRBJ2-3, with D possibly TRBD1 on 5 matching bases. From germline, CDR1 is SGHTA and CDR2 FQGNSA. CDR3 size: 13 residues. Trimming took 4 bases from V and 4 from J, leaving 9 bases between them. The CDR3, as DNA: TGTGCCAGCAGCTACAGGAGCGCAGATACGCAGTATTTT. As protein: CASSYRSADTQYF.

V usage is TRBV4-3 and J usage is TRBJ1-2, with 10 bases aligning to TRBD1. The CDR3 is 16 amino acids. V trimming: 0 bases; J trimming: 5 bases; junction bases outside the gene matches: 6. Germline-derived CDR1 and CDR2 are LGHNA and YSLEER. CDR3 sequence (DNA): TGCGCCAGCAGCCAAGATGACAGGGGGCAGGGATATGGCTACACCTTC. Its translation is CASSQDDRGQGYGYTF.

The rearrangement links TRBV7-9 to TRBJ2-2; no firm D call. This CDR3 contains 13 residues. The V end lost 1 base, the J end lost 3 bases, and 3 bases lay between the germline ends. CDR1 is SEHNR and CDR2 is FQNEAQ in the germline V gene (reference sequence). CDR3 in DNA: TGTGCCAGCAGCTTAGGGCACACCGGGGAGCTGTTTTTT. It translates to CASSLGHTGELFF.

The V and J genes are TRBV20-1 and TRBJ2-7; D perhaps matches TRBD2 (5 bases). Germline CDR1 reads DFQATT; CDR2 reads SNEGSKA (reference sequence). The CDR3 extends over 14 amino acids. With 3 bases removed from V and 3 bases from J, the gap between germline ends came to 15 bases. CDR3 bases: TGCAGTGCTAGTAAGCGGTGGGAAAACTACGAGCAGTACTTC. Encoded protein: CSASKRWENYEQYF.